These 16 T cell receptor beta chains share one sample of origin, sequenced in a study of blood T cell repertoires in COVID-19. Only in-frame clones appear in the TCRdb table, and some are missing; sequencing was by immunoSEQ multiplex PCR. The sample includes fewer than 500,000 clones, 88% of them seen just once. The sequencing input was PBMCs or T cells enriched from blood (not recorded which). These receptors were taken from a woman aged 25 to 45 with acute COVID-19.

This chain's CDR3 is CASWEAGANVLTF. In DNA, the CDR3 is TGCGCCAGCTGGGAGGCTGGGGCCAACGTCCTGACTTTC. This chain connects TRBV5-1 to TRBJ2-6; D possibly corresponds to TRBD2 (6 bases). V lost 7 bases and J 2 bases, leaving 7 bases between the germline ends. CDR1 is SGHRS and CDR2 is YFSETQ in the germline V gene. The CDR3 totals 13 residues.

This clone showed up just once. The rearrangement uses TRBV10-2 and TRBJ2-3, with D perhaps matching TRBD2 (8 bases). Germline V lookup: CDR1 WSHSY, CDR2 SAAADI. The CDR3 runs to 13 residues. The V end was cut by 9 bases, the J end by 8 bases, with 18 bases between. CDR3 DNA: TGCGCCAGTTTCGGGAGGGAGGGGGCTACGCAGTATTTT. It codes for CASFGREGATQYF.

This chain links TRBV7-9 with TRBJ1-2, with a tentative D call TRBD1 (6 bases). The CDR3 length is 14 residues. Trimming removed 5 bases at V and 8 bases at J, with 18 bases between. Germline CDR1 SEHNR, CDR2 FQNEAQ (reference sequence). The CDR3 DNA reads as TGTGCCAGCAGCCAATCAGGGGTGTCAGGGGGCTACACCTTC. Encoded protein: CASSQSGVSGGYTF.

The CDR3 DNA sequence: TGTGCCAGCAGTGACTCGAGTCTAGCGAGCTCCTACAATGAGCAGTTCTTC. Its translation is CASSDSSLASSYNEQFF. The chain carries TRBV6-4 and TRBJ2-1, with a tentative D call TRBD2 (6 bases). Trimming cost V 0 bases and J 0 bases, with 12 bases left between them. Germline CDR1 and CDR2: MRHNA and SNTAGT. This CDR3 is built from 17 residues.

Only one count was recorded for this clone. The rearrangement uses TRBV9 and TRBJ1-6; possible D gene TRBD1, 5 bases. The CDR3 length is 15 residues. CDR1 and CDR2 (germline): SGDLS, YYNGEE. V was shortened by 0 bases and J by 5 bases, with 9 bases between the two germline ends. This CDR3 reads CASSVEAGNNSPLHF. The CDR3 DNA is TGTGCCAGCAGCGTAGAGGCAGGGAATAATTCACCCCTCCACTTT.

CDR3 bases: TGTGCCAGCTCACCTGGGACAGGGGGAGGCAATCAGCCCCAGCATTTT. Its protein product is CASSPGTGGGNQPQHF. The chain carries TRBV18 and TRBJ1-5; TRBD1 aligns across 11 bases. The CDR3 has 16 amino acids. Germline values: CDR1 KGHSH, CDR2 LQKENI. Trimming at V came to 3 bases and at J to 2 bases, leaving 3 bases not matched to a gene.

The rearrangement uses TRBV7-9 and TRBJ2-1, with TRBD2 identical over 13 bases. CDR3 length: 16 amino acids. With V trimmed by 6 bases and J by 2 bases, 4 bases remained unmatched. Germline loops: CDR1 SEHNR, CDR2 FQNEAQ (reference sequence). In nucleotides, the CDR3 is TGTGCCAGCAGAACTAGCGGGGGGGCCCCCTACAATGAGCAGTTCTTC. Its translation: CASRTSGGAPYNEQFF.

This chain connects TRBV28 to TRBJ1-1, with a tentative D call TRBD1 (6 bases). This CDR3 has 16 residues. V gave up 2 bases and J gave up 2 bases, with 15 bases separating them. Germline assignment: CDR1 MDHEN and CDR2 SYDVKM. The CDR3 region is CASSLSRGSVNTEAFF. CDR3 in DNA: TGTGCCAGCAGTTTAAGTAGGGGGAGCGTCAACACTGAAGCTTTCTTT.

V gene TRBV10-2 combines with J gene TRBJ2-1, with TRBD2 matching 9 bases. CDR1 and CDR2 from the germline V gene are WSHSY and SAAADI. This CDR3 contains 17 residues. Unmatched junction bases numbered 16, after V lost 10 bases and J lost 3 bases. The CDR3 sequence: CATISGGLAGDYNEQFF. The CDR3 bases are TGCGCCACAATCTCGGGGGGGTTAGCGGGGGACTACAATGAGCAGTTCTTC.

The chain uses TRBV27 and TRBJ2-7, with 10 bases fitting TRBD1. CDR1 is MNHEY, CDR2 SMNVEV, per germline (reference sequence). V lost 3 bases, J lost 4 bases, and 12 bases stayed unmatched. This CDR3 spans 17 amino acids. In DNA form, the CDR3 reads TGTGCCAGCAGTTTTAGACCTCCGGGACAGGGGACGTACGAGCAGTACTTC. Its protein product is CASSFRPPGQGTYEQYF.

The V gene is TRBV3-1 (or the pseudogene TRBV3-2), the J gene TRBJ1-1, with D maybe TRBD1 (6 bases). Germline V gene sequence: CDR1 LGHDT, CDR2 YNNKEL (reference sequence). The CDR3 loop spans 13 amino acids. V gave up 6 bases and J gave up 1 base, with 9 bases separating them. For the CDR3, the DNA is TGTGCCAGCAGGGCGACAGGGAACACTGAAGCTTTCTTT. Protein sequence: CASRATGNTEAFF.

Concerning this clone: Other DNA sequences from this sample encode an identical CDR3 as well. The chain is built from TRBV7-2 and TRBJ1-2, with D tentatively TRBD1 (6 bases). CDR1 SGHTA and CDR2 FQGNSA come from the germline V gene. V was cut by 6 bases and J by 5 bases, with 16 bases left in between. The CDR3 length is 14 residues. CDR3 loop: CASSPGGSGYGYTF. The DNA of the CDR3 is TGTGCCAGCAGTCCGGGGGGCTCGGGGTATGGCTACACCTTC.

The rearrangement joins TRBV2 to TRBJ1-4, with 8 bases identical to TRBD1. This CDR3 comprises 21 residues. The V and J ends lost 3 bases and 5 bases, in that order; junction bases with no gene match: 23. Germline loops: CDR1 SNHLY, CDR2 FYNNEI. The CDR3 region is CASSDPGTGFGIKSLNEKLFF. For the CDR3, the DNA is TGTGCCAGCAGTGATCCCGGGACAGGATTTGGGATAAAGTCATTAAATGAAAAACTGTTTTTT.

CDR3 bases: TGTGCCAGCAGTTTAACCCGACAGACAAGCTATGGCTACACCTTC. It codes for CASSLTRQTSYGYTF. J is TRBJ1-2 and V is TRBV28, with D possibly TRBD1 on 5 matching bases. V shed 2 bases and J shed 4 bases, with 14 bases lying between them. This CDR3 contains 15 residues. CDR1 and CDR2 (germline): MDHEN, SYDVKM.

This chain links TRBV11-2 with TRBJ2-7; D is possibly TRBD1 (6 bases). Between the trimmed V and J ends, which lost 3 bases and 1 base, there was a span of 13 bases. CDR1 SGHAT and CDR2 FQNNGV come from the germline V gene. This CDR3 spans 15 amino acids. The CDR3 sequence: CASSLIQGKSYEQYF. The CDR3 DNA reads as TGTGCCAGCAGCTTGATACAGGGCAAATCCTACGAGCAGTACTTC.

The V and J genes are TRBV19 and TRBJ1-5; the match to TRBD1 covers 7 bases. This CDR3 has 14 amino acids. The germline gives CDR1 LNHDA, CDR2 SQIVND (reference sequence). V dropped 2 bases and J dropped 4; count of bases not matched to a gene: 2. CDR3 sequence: CASSIIQGNQPQHF. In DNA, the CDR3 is TGTGCCAGTAGTATAATACAGGGGAATCAGCCCCAGCATTTT.